One sample yielded the 15 T cell receptor beta chains listed below, sequenced in a study of T cell changes during pregnancy in multiple sclerosis. Libraries were prepared by immunoSEQ multiplex PCR; TCRdb keeps only in-frame clonotypes and omits some of them. The sample lists 30,000 to 45,000 clones; roughly 90% were seen once. Sequencing used CD8+ T cells from peripheral blood mononuclear cells, obtained in the first trimester of pregnancy. Every receptor here comes from a female donor with multiple sclerosis, enrolled in a pregnancy study.

This rearrangement joins TRBV6-6 to TRBJ1-2, with D perhaps matching TRBD1 (5 bases). The germline V and J ends were trimmed by 6 bases and 3 bases, with 17 bases remaining between them. Per germline, CDR1 MNHNY and CDR2 SVGAGI (reference sequence). There are 15 residues in the CDR3. The CDR3 coding sequence is TGTGCCAGCAGCGAAACCCAGGGTATTGACTATGGCTACACCTTC. Encoded protein: CASSETQGIDYGYTF.

The chain combines TRBV10-3 with TRBJ2-7; TRBD1 aligns across 10 bases. This CDR3 has 14 residues. Looked up from germline, CDR1 is ENHRY and CDR2 is SYGVKD. Trimming removed 3 bases from V and 2 bases from J; junction bases left unmatched: 1. DNA for the CDR3: TGTGCCATCAGTGACGGACAGGGGGCCTACGAGCAGTACTTC. Translation gives CAISDGQGAYEQYF.

This rearrangement joins TRBV6-4 to TRBJ2-2; 7 nucleotides align to TRBD1. CDR3 size: 15 residues. Per the germline V gene, CDR1 is MRHNA and CDR2 is SNTAGT. Unmatched junction bases numbered 4, after V lost 0 bases and J lost 6 bases. The CDR3 DNA reads TGTGCCAGCAGTGACTCGCTACAGGGGCCCGGGGAGCTGTTTTTT. Translation gives CASSDSLQGPGELFF.

This sequence joins TRBV6-1 and TRBJ1-1; the D is unclear. V shed 3 bases and J shed 1 base, with 6 bases lying between them. Germline-derived CDR1 and CDR2 are MNHNS and SASEGT. There are 13 residues in the CDR3. The CDR3 DNA is TGTGCCAGCAGTGATGGGCAGAACACTGAAGCTTTCTTT. Amino acid sequence: CASSDGQNTEAFF.

The CDR3 sequence: CASSLTSRHEQFF. CDR3 DNA sequence: TGTGCCAGCAGTTTAACTAGCCGGCATGAGCAGTTCTTC. The rearrangement links TRBV27 to TRBJ2-1; TRBD2 might be the D (6 bases). Looked up from germline, CDR1 is MNHEY and CDR2 is SMNVEV (reference sequence). This CDR3 is built from 13 residues. V was pared by 2 bases and J by 8 bases, with 10 bases between.

The chain combines TRBV5-1 with TRBJ2-3; tentative D call: TRBD2 (6 bases). CDR1 is SGHRS and CDR2 is YFSETQ in the germline V gene. Trimming removed 4 bases from V and 3 bases from J, with 18 bases in between. The CDR3 consists of 16 residues. CDR3: CASSLPTSIPTDTQYF. The CDR3, as DNA: TGCGCCAGCAGCCTGCCTACTAGCATTCCAACAGATACGCAGTATTTT. Looking up the rest from reference TRBV5-1 and TRBJ2-3 gives the full variable domain: KAGVTQTPRYLIKTRGQQVTLSCSPISGHRSVSWYQQTPGQGLQFLFEYFSETQRNKGNFPGRFSGRQFSNSRSEMNVSTLELGDSALYLCASSLPTSIPTDTQYFGPGTRLTVL.

This clone was seen a few times. The CDR3 nucleotides read TGTGCCAGCAGCTTATGGGCGGGGGGGGACCCTATGAACACTGAAGCTTTCTTT. This translates into CASSLWAGGDPMNTEAFF. V and J are TRBV11-2 and TRBJ1-1; D is possibly TRBD1 (5 bases). The length of the CDR3 is 18 residues. In germline, CDR1 is SGHAT, CDR2 FQNNGV. V dropped 2 bases and J dropped 0 bases, with 19 bases sitting between them.

This chain's CDR3 is CASSEYSPLTVNTEAFF. CDR3 bases: TGTGCCAGCAGTGAATACTCACCGCTGACAGTGAACACTGAAGCTTTCTTT. The chain joins TRBV25-1 to TRBJ1-1; D is possibly TRBD1 (5 bases). V lost 0 bases and J 0 bases, leaving 14 bases between the germline ends. From germline, CDR1 is MGHDK and CDR2 SYGVNS. The CDR3 sequence is 17 residues long.

This clone was seen only once. The V and J genes are TRBV4-1 and TRBJ1-1; D may be TRBD1 (5 bases). This CDR3 comprises 15 residues. Trimming cost V 0 bases and J 6 bases, with 14 bases left between them. CDR1 is MGHRA and CDR2 is YSYEKL in the germline V gene. This CDR3 reads CASSQEAREGAEAFF. CDR3 bases: TGCGCCAGCAGCCAAGAAGCCAGGGAGGGAGCTGAAGCTTTCTTT.

This chain links TRBV12-2 with TRBJ2-2; TRBD2 is the table's D call, not checked against the DNA. TRBV12-2 is described as a pseudogene. The length of the CDR3 is 16 residues. The CDR3 protein is CASRLGLAGDTGELFF. The CDR3 nucleotides are TGTGCAAGTCGCCTTGGACTAGCGGGGGACACCGGGGAGCTGTTTTTT.

This sequence joins TRBV19 and TRBJ1-1; D is perhaps TRBD1 (5 bases). V dropped 4 bases and J dropped 7 bases, with 13 bases sitting between them. The V gene's germline CDR1 is LNHDA and CDR2 SQIVND (reference sequence). The CDR3 is 13 amino acids. The CDR3 here is CASSRGVWDEAFF. The CDR3 bases are TGTGCCAGTAGTAGGGGGGTGTGGGATGAAGCTTTCTTT.

This chain connects TRBV9 to TRBJ2-2; no reliable D call. V was shortened by 0 bases and J by 0 bases, with 9 bases between the two germline ends. The CDR3 consists of 16 residues. Germline CDR1 and CDR2: SGDLS and YYNGEE. The CDR3 here is CASSVEPTANTGELFF. CDR3 DNA: TGTGCCAGCAGCGTAGAACCCACAGCGAACACCGGGGAGCTGTTTTTT.

The chain uses TRBV29-1 and TRBJ2-5; TRBD2 aligns across 7 bases. Gene TRBJ2-7 matches the end of the DNA better, so the J call may be wrong. Germline CDR1 reads SQVTM; CDR2 reads ANQGSEA. The CDR3 is 13 residues long. The CDR3 region has the DNA TGCAGCGTTGGCGCGGGGGACCACTACGAGCAGTACTTC. It translates to CSVGAGDHYEQYF.

This clone was observed a few times. V is TRBV27 and J is TRBJ2-7; 8 bases map to TRBD1. J lost 0 bases, V lost 5 bases, and 9 bases had no gene match. This CDR3 region has 16 residues. Germline V gene lookup returns CDR1 MNHEY and CDR2 SMNVEV (reference sequence). This chain's CDR3 is CASSRGQGKSSYEQYF. The CDR3 nucleotides read TGTGCCAGCAGTCGCGGACAGGGAAAGAGCTCCTACGAGCAGTACTTC.

J is TRBJ2-7 and V is TRBV15; D may be TRBD2 (6 bases). Between the trimmed V and J ends, which lost 8 bases and 3 bases, there was a span of 14 bases. CDR1 is LNHNV, CDR2 YYDKDF, per germline (reference sequence). This CDR3 is 13 amino acids long. The CDR3 nucleotides read TGTGCCACCGGACCCGTGGAGGGCTACGAGCAGTACTTC. Protein sequence: CATGPVEGYEQYF.